This T cell receptor (beta chain) originates from a study of molecular identifiers for immune sequencing clone quantification. The CDR3 length is 15 residues. The germline V gene encodes CDR1 SGHTA and CDR2 FQGNSA. Trimming shortened V by 3 bases and J by 0 bases, and 12 bases separated the two germline ends. In its sample, this clonotype was seen many times. TCRdb re-called the PCR reads through MiXCR, storing one row per CDR3 protein. The sample records about 100,000 distinct CDR3 sequences, around a third being singletons. Sequencing was carried out using naive CD8+ T cells from blood, with Jurkat cell RNA spiked in. Subset: FACS-sorted CD8+CD4-CCR7+CD45RA+ naive T cells. V usage is TRBV7-2 and J usage is TRBJ2-7, with unresolved D. This clonotype originated in a human donor in good health. Some libraries in this study had Jurkat cell RNA spiked in. CDR3 coding DNA: TGTGCCAGCAGCTTTCGGCCCTTAAGCTCCTACGAGCAGTACTTC. Translation: CASSFRPLSSYEQYF. The whole variable domain, filled in from reference TRBV7-2 and TRBJ2-7, reads GAGVSQSPSNKVTEKGKDVELRCDPISGHTALYWYRQSLGQGLEFLIYFQGNSAPDKSGLPSDRFSAERTGGSVSTLTIQRTQQEDSAVYLCASSFRPLSSYEQYFGPGTRLTVT.